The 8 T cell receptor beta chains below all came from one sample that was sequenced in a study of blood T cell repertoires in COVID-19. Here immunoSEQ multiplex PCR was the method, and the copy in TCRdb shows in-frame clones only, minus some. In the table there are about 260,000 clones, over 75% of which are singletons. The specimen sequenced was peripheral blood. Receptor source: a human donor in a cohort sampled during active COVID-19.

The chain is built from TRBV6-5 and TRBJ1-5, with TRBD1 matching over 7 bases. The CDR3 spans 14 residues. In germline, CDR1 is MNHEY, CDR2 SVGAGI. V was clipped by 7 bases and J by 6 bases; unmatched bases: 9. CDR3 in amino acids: CASNHDRAFQPQHF. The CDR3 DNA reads TGTGCCAGCAATCATGACAGGGCTTTTCAGCCCCAGCATTTT.

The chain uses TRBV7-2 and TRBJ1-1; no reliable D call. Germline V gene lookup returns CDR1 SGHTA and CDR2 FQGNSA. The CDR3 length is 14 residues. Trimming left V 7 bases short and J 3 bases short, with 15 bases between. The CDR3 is CASIQNSGHTEAFF. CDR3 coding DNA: TGTGCCAGCATCCAAAACAGTGGGCACACTGAAGCTTTCTTT.

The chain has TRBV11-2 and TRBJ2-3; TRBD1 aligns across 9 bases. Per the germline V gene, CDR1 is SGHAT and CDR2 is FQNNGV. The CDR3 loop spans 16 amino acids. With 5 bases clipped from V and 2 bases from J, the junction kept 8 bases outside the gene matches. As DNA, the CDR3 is TGTGCCAGCAGCCCAAAGGGACAGGGAGCCACAGATACGCAGTATTTT. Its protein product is CASSPKGQGATDTQYF.

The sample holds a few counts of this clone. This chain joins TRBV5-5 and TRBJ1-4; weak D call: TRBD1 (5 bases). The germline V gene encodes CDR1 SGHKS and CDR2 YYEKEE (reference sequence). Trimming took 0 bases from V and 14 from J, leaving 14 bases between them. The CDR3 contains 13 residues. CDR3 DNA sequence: TGTGCCAGCAGCTTGGAGACAGACCAACGCCTGTTTTTT. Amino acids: CASSLETDQRLFF.

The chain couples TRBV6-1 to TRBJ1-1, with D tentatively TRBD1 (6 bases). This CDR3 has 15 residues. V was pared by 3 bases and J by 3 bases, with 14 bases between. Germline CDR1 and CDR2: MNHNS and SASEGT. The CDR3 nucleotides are TGTGCCAGCAGTGACCAAGGGGGTCTGGACACTGAAGCTTTCTTT. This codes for CASSDQGGLDTEAFF.

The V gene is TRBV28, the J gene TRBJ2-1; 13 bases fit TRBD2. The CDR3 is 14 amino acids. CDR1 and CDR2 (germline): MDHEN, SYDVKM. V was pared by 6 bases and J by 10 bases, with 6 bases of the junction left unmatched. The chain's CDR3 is CASRTSGRAFEQFF. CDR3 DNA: TGTGCCAGCAGAACTAGCGGGAGGGCCTTCGAGCAGTTCTTC.

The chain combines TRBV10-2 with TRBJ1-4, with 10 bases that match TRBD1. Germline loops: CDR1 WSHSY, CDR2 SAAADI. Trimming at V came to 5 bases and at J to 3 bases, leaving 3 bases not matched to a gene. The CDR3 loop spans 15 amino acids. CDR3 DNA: TGCGCCAGCAGTCAAGGGACAGGGGCTAATGAAAAACTGTTTTTT. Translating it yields CASSQGTGANEKLFF.

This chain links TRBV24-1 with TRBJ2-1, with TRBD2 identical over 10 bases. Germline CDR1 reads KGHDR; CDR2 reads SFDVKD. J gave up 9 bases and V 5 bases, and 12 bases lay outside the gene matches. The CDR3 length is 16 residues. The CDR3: CATSAQAGGAVREQFF. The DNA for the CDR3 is TGTGCCACCAGTGCCCAAGCGGGAGGGGCAGTCCGTGAGCAGTTCTTC.